The clone carrying this T cell receptor beta chain occurred a few times. The sample belongs to a study of beta chain features in type 1 diabetes. About the research overall: Cell yields, gender and age were comparable in patients and healthy donors.

Expressed TCRB transcripts were sequenced because the entire RNA isolate underwent reverse transcription. The protocol was immunoSEQ multiplex PCR, while the TCRdb copy is restricted to in-frame clones and leaves out a portion. The sample has about 340,000 clones, 6.5% to 10% seen once. The CDR3 runs to 14 residues. The germline CDR1 and CDR2 sequences are SQVTM and ANQGSEA. V dropped 2 bases and J dropped 0 bases, with 10 bases sitting between them. A CD45RO/CCR7/CD25/CD127/CD95/CD27 panel sorted naive, central memory, regulatory and stem cell-like memory CD4+ cells. Sorted populations were all over 98% pure.

Sequenced material: central memory CD4+ T cells from blood. This sequence was found in a woman aged 18 to 35 in good health. V and J are TRBV29-1 and TRBJ1-1, with D perhaps matching TRBD1 (5 bases). The CDR3 loop is CSVEPQGLNTEAFF. CDR3 bases: TGCAGCGTTGAACCCCAGGGACTGAACACTGAAGCTTTCTTT.